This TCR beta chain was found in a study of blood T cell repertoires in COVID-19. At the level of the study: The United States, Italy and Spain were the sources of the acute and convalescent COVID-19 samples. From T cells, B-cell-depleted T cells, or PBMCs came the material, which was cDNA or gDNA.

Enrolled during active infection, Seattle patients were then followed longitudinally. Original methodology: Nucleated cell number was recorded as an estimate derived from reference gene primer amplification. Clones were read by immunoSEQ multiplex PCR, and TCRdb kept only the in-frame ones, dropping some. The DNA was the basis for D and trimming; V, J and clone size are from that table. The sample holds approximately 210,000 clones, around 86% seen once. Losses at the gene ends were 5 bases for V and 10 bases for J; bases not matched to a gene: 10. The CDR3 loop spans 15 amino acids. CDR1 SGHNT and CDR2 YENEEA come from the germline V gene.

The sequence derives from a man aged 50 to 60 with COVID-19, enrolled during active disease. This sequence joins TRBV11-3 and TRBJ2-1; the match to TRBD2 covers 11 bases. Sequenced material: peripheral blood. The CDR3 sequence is CASSPRLAGQREQFF. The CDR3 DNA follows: TGTGCCAGCAGCCCAAGACTAGCGGGGCAACGGGAGCAGTTCTTC.